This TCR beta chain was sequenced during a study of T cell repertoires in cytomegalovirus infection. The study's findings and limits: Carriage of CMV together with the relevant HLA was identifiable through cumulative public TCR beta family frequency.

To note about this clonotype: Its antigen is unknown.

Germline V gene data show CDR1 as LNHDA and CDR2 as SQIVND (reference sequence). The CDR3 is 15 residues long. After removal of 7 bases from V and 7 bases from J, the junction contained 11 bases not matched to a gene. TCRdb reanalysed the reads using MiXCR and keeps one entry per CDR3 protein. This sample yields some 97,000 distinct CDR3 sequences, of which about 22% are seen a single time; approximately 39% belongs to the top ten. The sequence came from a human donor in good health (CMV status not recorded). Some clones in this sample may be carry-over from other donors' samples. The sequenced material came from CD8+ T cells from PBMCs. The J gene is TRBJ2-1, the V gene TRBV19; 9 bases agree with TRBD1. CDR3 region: CASTQDRGLVNEQFF. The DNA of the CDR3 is TGTGCCAGTACCCAAGACAGGGGGTTAGTAAATGAGCAGTTCTTC.